The 8 T cell receptor beta chains below come from one sample, sequenced in a study of cytomegalovirus exposure and HLA in healthy donors. PCR was performed using 60 Vbeta and 13 Jbeta primers. TCRdb keeps only in-frame clones here, not all; method: immunoSEQ multiplex PCR. The sample lists over 100,000 clones; approximately 58% were seen once. The specimen sequenced was PBMCs. These receptors originate from a woman aged 25 to 39 in good health and CMV-seronegative.

The chain couples TRBV2 to TRBJ2-2, with TRBD2 matching 8 bases. Germline V lookup: CDR1 SNHLY, CDR2 FYNNEI. The CDR3 contains 14 residues. The V gene end was trimmed by 9 bases and the J gene end by 6 bases; junction bases not matched to a gene: 9. CDR3 DNA: TGTGCCAGTACAGCGGGAGTTGTTTCCGGGGAGCTGTTTTTT. Residues: CASTAGVVSGELFF.

This clone has just one count. The chain carries TRBV6-5 and TRBJ1-2, with 12 bases fitting TRBD1. This CDR3 comprises 15 residues. The germline V gene encodes CDR1 MNHEY and CDR2 SVGAGI. V lost 4 bases and J lost 6; bases outside the gene matches: 6. The CDR3 region has the DNA TGTGCCAGCAGTTCGCGGGGACAGGGGGCTGATGGCTACACCTTC. Protein sequence: CASSSRGQGADGYTF.

Only a few counts were recorded for this clone. The gene calls are TRBV5-1 and TRBJ2-7; D not resolved. In germline, CDR1 is SGHRS, CDR2 YFSETQ. This CDR3 is 15 amino acids long. V lost 7 bases to trimming and J lost 3 bases, with 20 bases between them. CDR3: CASSPQNQNIYEQYF. Here the CDR3 DNA reads TGCGCCAGCTCCCCCCAGAACCAAAACATCTACGAGCAGTACTTC.

The chain combines TRBV5-1 with TRBJ2-7, with D perhaps TRBD1 (5 bases). The germline CDR1 and CDR2 sequences are SGHRS and YFSETQ. The CDR3 covers 12 residues. V was clipped by 2 bases and J by 3 bases, with 6 bases between them. The CDR3 DNA sequence: TGCGCCAGCAGCTTAGGGGACTACGAGCAGTACTTC. It yields the protein CASSLGDYEQYF.

In the case of this clone: A junction boundary mismatches the germline segment, possibly from a read error. V gene TRBV5-1 combines with J gene TRBJ2-5; D not certain. The CDR3 runs 13 residues. The V gene's germline CDR1 is SGHRS and CDR2 YFSETQ. Written as DNA, the CDR3 is TGCGCCGGCAGCTTGGCCCGAGAAGAGACCCAGTACTTC. Protein: CAGSLAREETQYF.

This clone has just one count. The rearrangement joins TRBV28 to TRBJ2-7, with D possibly TRBD2 on 5 matching bases. Germline V gene lookup returns CDR1 MDHEN and CDR2 SYDVKM. The CDR3 loop spans 16 amino acids. The V end lost 3 bases, the J end lost 3 bases, and 18 bases lay between the germline ends. The CDR3 reads CASSFWRQGILYEQYF. CDR3 sequence (DNA): TGTGCCAGCAGTTTTTGGAGGCAAGGTATCCTCTACGAGCAGTACTTC.

This chain links TRBV20-1 with TRBJ2-4; 8 bases fit TRBD2. This CDR3 spans 11 amino acids. The germline gives CDR1 DFQATT, CDR2 SNEGSKA (reference sequence). The CDR3 loop reads CSAGLVNIQYF. The CDR3, as DNA: TGCAGCGCGGGACTAGTCAACATTCAGTACTTC.

This clone was counted once. This chain connects TRBV2 to TRBJ2-7; D is possibly TRBD2 (7 bases). Germline loops: CDR1 SNHLY, CDR2 FYNNEI. The CDR3 loop spans 16 amino acids. Trimming stripped 9 bases from V and 6 bases from J, with 27 bases between. The CDR3 here is CARRGGGDSPPSEQYF. The DNA of the CDR3 is TGTGCCAGGAGGGGAGGGGGTGACTCCCCGCCCTCCGAGCAGTACTTC.